This TCR beta chain emerged from a study of shared clonotypes between healthy human individuals. Trimming shortened V by 3 bases and J by 2 bases, and 7 bases separated the two germline ends. CDR1 is SGHVS, CDR2 FQNEAQ, per germline. The CDR3 contains 14 residues. Clones were sequenced by immunoSEQ multiplex PCR, and TCRdb holds only the in-frame ones, with some missing. The sample contains about 730,000 clones, just under 75% of which appear only once. The receptor was derived from a woman aged 25 to 39 in good health. The chain is built from TRBV7-8 and TRBJ2-2; D is uncertain. Sequenced material: memory CD4+ T cells sorted from blood. Subset of the sample: CD45RA-negative fraction. This CDR3 is CASSFRLNTGELFF. The CDR3 nucleotides read TGTGCCAGCAGCTTCCGCCTAAACACCGGGGAGCTGTTTTTT.